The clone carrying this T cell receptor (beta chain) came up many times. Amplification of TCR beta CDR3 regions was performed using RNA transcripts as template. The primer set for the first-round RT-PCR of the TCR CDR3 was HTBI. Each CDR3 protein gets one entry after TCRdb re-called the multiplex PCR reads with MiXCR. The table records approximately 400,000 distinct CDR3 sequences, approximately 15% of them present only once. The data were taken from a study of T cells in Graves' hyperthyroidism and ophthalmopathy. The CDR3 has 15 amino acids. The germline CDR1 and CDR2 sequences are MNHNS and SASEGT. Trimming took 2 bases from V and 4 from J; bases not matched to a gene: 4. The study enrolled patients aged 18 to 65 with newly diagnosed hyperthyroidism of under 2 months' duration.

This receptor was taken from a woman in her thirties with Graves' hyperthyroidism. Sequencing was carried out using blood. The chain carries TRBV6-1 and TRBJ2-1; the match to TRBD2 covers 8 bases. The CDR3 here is CASSEPGLEYNEQFF. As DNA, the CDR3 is TGTGCCAGCAGTGAACCGGGACTAGAATACAATGAGCAGTTCTTC.